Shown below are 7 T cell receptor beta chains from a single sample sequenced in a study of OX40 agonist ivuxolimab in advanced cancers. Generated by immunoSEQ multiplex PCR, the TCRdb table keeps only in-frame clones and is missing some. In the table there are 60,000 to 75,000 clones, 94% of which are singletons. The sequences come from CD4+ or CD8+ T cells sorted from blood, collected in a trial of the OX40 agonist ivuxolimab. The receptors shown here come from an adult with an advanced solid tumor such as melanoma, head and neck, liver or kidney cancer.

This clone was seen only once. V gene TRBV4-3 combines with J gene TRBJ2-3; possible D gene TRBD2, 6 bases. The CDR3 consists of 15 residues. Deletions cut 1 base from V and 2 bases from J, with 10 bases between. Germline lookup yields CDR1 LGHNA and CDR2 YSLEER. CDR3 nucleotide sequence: TGCGCCAGCAGCCAAGGGGGACTTTCCACAGATACGCAGTATTTT. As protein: CASSQGGLSTDTQYF.

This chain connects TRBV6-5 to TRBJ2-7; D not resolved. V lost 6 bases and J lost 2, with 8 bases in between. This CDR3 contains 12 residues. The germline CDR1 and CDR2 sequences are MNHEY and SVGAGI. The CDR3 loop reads CASRVVAYEQYF. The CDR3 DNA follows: TGTGCCAGCAGGGTTGTCGCCTACGAGCAGTACTTC.

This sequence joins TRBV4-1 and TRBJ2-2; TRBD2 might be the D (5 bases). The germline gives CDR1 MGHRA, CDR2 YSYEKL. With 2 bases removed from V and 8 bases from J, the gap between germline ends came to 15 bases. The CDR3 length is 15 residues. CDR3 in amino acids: CASSQPGFGVGELFF. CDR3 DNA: TGCGCCAGCAGCCAACCGGGGTTCGGCGTGGGGGAGCTGTTTTTT.

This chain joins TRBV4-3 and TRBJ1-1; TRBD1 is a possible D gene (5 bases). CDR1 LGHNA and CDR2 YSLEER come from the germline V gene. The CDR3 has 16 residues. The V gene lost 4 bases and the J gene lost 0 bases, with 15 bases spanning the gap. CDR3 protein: CASSPGLTLVNTEAFF. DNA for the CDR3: TGCGCCAGCAGCCCAGGGCTTACTCTCGTGAACACTGAAGCTTTCTTT.

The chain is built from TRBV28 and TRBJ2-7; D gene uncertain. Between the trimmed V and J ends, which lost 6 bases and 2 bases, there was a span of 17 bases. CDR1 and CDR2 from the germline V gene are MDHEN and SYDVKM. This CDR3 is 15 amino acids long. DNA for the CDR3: TGTGCCAGCAGCATAACCCTAAACCCCACCTACGAGCAGTACTTC. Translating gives CASSITLNPTYEQYF.

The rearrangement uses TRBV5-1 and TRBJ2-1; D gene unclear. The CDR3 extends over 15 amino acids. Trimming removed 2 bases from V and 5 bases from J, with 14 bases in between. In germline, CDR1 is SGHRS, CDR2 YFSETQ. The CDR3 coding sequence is TGCGCCAGCAGCTTTATGTCCCTTGGTAACAATGAGCAGTTCTTC. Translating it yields CASSFMSLGNNEQFF. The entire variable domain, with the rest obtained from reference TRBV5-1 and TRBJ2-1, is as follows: KAGVTQTPRYLIKTRGQQVTLSCSPISGHRSVSWYQQTPGQGLQFLFEYFSETQRNKGNFPGRFSGRQFSNSRSEMNVSTLELGDSALYLCASSFMSLGNNEQFFGPGTRLTVL.

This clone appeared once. The CDR3 DNA follows: TGTGCCAGCAGCTTAGCGGGGGTGAACACTGAAGCTTTCTTT. It specifies CASSLAGVNTEAFF. This chain uses TRBV11-2 with TRBJ1-1, with TRBD1 as a possible D gene (5 bases). V lost 1 base and J lost 0, with 6 bases in between. This CDR3 spans 14 amino acids. From germline, CDR1 is SGHAT and CDR2 FQNNGV.